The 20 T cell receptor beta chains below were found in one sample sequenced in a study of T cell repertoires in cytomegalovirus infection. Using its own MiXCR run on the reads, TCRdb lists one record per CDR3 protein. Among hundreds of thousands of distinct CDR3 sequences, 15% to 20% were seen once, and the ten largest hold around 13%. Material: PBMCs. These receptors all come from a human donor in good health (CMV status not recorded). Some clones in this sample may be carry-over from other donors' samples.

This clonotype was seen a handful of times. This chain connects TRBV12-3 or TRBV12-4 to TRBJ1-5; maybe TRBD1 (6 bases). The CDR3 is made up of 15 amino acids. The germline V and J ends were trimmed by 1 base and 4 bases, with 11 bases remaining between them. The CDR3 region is CASSLGGGLNQPQHF. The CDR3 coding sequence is TGTGCCAGCAGTTTAGGTGGGGGCCTTAATCAGCCCCAGCATTTT.

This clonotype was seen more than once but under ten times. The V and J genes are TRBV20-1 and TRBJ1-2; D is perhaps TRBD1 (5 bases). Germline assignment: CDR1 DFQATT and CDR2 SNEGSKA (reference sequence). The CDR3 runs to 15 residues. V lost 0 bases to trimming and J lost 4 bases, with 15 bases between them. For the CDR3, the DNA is TGCAGTGCTAGAGATCAAGGGGTTCTCGTCTATGGCTACACCTTC. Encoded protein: CSARDQGVLVYGYTF.

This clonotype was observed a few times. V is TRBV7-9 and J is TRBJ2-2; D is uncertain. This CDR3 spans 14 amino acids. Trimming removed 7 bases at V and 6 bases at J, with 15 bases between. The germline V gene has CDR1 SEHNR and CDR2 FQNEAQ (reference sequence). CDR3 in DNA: TGTGCCAGCAAGAGAGACACCAGACCCGGGGAGCTGTTTTTT. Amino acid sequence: CASKRDTRPGELFF.

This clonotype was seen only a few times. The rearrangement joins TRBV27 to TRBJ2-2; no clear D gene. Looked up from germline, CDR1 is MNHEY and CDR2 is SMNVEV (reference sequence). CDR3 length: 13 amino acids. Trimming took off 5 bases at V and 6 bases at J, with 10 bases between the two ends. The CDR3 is CASSPGFAGELFF. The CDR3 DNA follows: TGTGCCAGCAGTCCCGGGTTTGCCGGGGAGCTGTTTTTT.

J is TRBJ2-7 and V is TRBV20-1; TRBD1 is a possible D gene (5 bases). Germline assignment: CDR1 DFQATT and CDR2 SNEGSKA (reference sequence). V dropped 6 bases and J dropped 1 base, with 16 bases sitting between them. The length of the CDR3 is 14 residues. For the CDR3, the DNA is TGCAGTGCCCAGCCGACAGATGGATCCTACGAGCAGTACTTC. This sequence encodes CSAQPTDGSYEQYF.

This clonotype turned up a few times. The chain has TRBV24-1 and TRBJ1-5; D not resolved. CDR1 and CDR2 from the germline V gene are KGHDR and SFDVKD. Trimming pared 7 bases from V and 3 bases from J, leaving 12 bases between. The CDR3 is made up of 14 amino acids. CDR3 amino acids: CATSGDGSNQPQHF. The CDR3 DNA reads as TGTGCCACCAGCGGAGACGGATCCAATCAGCCCCAGCATTTT.

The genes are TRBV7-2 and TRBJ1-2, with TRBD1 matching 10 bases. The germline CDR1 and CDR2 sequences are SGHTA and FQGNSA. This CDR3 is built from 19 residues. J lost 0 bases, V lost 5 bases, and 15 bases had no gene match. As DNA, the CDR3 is TGTGCCAGCAGCCCTCAAAGGCTCGGGACAGGGGCCCCTAACTATGGCTACACCTTC. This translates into CASSPQRLGTGAPNYGYTF.

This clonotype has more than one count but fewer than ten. CDR3 residues: CSVNTPSGGSNEQFF. The CDR3 DNA reads TGCAGCGTCAATACACCTAGCGGGGGGAGTAATGAGCAGTTCTTC. J is TRBJ2-1 and V is TRBV29-1, with 11 bases identical to TRBD2. The CDR3 consists of 15 residues. Germline-derived CDR1 and CDR2 are SQVTM and ANQGSEA. V shed 6 bases, J shed 7 bases, and the junction held 11 bases outside the gene matches.

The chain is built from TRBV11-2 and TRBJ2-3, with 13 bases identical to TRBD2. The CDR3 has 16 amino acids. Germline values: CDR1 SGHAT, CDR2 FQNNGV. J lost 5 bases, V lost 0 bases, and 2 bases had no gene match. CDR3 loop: CASSLDGLAGVDTQYF. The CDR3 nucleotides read TGTGCCAGCAGCTTAGATGGACTAGCGGGGGTAGATACGCAGTATTTT.

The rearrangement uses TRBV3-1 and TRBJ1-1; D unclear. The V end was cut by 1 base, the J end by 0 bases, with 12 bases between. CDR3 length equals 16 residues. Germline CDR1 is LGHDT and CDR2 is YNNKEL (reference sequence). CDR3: CASSQARGVMNTEAFF. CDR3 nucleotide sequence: TGTGCCAGCAGCCAAGCCCGGGGAGTCATGAACACTGAAGCTTTCTTT.

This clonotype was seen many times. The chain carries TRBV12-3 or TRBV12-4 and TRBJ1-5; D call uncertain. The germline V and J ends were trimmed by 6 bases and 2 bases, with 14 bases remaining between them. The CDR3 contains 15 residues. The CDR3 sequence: CASSSGVFGNQPQHF. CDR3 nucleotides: TGTGCCAGCAGCTCGGGAGTTTTTGGCAATCAGCCCCAGCATTTT.

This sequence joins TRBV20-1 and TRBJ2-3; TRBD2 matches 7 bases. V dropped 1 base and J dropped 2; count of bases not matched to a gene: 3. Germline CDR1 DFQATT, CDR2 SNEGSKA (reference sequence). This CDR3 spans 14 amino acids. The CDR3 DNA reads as TGCAGTGCTAGAGCGGGGGGATACACAGATACGCAGTATTTT. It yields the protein CSARAGGYTDTQYF.

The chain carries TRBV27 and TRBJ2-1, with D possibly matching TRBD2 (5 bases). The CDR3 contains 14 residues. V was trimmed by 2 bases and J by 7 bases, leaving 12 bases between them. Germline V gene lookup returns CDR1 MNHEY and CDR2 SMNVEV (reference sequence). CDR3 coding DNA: TGTGCCAGCAGTTTAGTTGTCACGGGGAATGAGCAGTTCTTC. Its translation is CASSLVVTGNEQFF.

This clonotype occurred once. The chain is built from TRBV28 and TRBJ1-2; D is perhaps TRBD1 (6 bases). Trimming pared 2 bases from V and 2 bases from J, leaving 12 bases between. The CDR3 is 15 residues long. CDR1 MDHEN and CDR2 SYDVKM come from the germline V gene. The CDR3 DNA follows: TGTGCCAGCAGTTTAGGGGGCGCGGGGAACTATGGCTACACCTTC. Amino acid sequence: CASSLGGAGNYGYTF.

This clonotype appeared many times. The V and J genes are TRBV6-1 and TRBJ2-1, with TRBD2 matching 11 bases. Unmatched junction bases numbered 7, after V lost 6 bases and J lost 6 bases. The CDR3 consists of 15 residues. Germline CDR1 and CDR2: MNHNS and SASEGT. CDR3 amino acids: CASSSTLAGGNEQFF. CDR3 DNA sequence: TGTGCCAGCAGCTCAACCCTAGCGGGGGGCAATGAGCAGTTCTTC.

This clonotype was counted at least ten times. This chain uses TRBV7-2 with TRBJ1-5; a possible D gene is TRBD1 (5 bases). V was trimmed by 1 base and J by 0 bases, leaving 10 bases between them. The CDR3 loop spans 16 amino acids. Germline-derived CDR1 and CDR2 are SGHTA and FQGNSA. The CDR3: CASSLGDSLSNQPQHF. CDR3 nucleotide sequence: TGTGCCAGCAGCTTAGGGGACTCCCTTAGCAATCAGCCCCAGCATTTT.

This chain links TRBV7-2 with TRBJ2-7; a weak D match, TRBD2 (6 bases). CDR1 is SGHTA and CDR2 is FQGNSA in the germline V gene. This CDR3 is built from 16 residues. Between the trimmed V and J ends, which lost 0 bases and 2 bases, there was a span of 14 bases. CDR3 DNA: TGTGCCAGCAGCTTAGCCCCCCGGGGGAACCCCTACGAGCAGTACTTC. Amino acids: CASSLAPRGNPYEQYF.

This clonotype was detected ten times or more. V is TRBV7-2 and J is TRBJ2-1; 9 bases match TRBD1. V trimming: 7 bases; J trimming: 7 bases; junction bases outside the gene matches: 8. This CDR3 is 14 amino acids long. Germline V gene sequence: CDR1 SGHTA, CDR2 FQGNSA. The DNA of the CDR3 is TGTGCCAGCAACCGGGACAGGGCGTTTAATGAGCAGTTCTTC. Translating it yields CASNRDRAFNEQFF.

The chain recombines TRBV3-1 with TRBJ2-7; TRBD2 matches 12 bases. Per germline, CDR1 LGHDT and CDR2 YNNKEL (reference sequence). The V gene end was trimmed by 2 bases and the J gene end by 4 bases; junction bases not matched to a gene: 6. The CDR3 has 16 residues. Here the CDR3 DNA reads TGTGCCAGCAGCCAAACGACTAGCGGGGGCCCTTACGAGCAGTACTTC. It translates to CASSQTTSGGPYEQYF.

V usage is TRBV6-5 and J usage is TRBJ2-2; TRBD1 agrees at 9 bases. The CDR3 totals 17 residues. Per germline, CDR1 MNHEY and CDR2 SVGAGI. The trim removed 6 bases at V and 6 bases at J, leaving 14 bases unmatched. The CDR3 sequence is CASRRPTGGGNSGELFF. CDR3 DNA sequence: TGTGCCAGCAGGAGACCCACAGGGGGCGGAAATTCCGGGGAGCTGTTTTTT.